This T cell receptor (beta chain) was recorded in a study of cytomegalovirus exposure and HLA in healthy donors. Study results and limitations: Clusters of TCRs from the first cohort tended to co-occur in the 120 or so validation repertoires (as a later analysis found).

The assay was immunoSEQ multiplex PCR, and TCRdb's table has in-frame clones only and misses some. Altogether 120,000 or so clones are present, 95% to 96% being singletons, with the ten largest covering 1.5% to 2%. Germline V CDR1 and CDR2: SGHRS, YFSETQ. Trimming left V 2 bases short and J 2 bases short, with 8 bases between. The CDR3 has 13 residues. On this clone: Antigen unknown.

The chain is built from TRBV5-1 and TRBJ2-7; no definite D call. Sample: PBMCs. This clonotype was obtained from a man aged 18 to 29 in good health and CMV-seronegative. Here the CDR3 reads CASSFGSAYEQYF. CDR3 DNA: TGCGCCAGCAGCTTTGGCAGTGCCTACGAGCAGTACTTC.